This T cell receptor beta chain emerged from a study of blood T cell repertoires in COVID-19. The protocol was immunoSEQ multiplex PCR, while the TCRdb copy is restricted to in-frame clones and leaves out a portion. The table shows 270,000 or so clones, with 86% occurring only once. The germline V gene encodes CDR1 SNHLY and CDR2 FYNNEI. There are 14 residues in the CDR3. The junction had 8 bases not matched to a gene; V was cut back by 6 bases and J by 5 bases. The chain is built from TRBV2 and TRBJ2-7; 9 bases map to TRBD1. This clonotype was obtained from a woman aged 25 to 39 with active or convalescent COVID-19. The material sequenced was peripheral blood. DNA of the CDR3: TGTGCCAGCAGCCGTCCCGGGACAGGGAACGAGCAGTACTTC. It translates to CASSRPGTGNEQYF.